The present T cell receptor beta chain was sequenced within a study of blood T cell repertoires in COVID-19. As for the study in general: The origin of the acute and convalescent COVID-19 samples was the United States, Italy and Spain. From T cells, B-cell-depleted T cells, or PBMCs came the material, which was cDNA or gDNA.

There are 14 residues in the CDR3. Per germline, CDR1 MNHEY and CDR2 SVGAGI. The germline V and J ends were trimmed by 0 bases and 7 bases, with 12 bases remaining between them. Allocation to cohorts depended on clinical history reported by the participants. Assay: immunoSEQ multiplex PCR; the TCRdb copy retains only in-frame clones and omits some. The table includes 200,000 to 300,000 clones, around 85% detected once. The J gene is TRBJ2-5, the V gene TRBV6-5; D is uncertain. This receptor was obtained from a woman aged 50 to 60 with acute COVID-19. Sequenced: PBMCs or T cells enriched from blood (not recorded which). The CDR3: CASSYSRDEVTQYF. The CDR3 DNA is TGTGCCAGCAGTTACTCTCGCGATGAGGTGACCCAGTACTTC.